These T cell receptor beta chains were read from a single sample in a study of memory CD4+ T cells and cytomegalovirus serostatus. The protocol was immunoSEQ multiplex PCR, while the TCRdb copy is restricted to in-frame clones and leaves out a portion. The repertoire holds approximately 88,000 clones, with about 80% as singletons. The sequenced material came from memory CD4+ T cells from blood. Receptor source: an adult in good health and CMV-seropositive. Both conserved end residues are part of each CDR3. The D gene is left open where the match is weak. Not every row has a clone size; where given, it reads once, few, many or a size class.

abundance: .
j_gene: TRBJ2-5
d_gene: .
v_gene: TRBV4-2
CDR3nt: TGTGCCAGCAGCTCTCGCCCCCAAGAGACCCAGTACTTC
CDR3aa: CASSSRPQETQYF

abundance: .
j_gene: TRBJ2-5
d_gene: TRBD2
v_gene: TRBV9
CDR3nt: TGTGCCAGCAGCCTGGGAGGGTGGCAGACCAAAGAGACCCAGTACTTC
CDR3aa: CASSLGGWQTKETQYF

abundance: .
j_gene: TRBJ2-7
d_gene: TRBD1
v_gene: TRBV18
CDR3nt: TGTGCCAGCTCTAGAGGGACAGGGGATTCCTACGAGCAGTACTTC
CDR3aa: CASSRGTGDSYEQYF

abundance: few
j_gene: TRBJ1-1
d_gene: .
v_gene: TRBV5-1
CDR3nt: TGCGCCAGCAGCTTGGGTTCAGGGAACACTGAAGCTTTCTTT
CDR3aa: CASSLGSGNTEAFF

abundance: .
j_gene: TRBJ2-6
d_gene: TRBD1
v_gene: TRBV19
CDR3nt: TGTGCCAGTAGTCACGGGACAGGTTTCTCTGGGGCCAACGTCCTGACTTTC
CDR3aa: CASSHGTGFSGANVLTF

abundance: .
j_gene: TRBJ2-6
d_gene: .
v_gene: TRBV7-3
CDR3nt: TGTGCCAGCAGCATAGGTGGCTCTGGGGCCAACGTCCTGACTTTC
CDR3aa: CASSIGGSGANVLTF

abundance: .
j_gene: TRBJ2-2
d_gene: TRBD2
v_gene: TRBV5-1
CDR3nt: TGCGCCAGCACCCCGGGAGCGGGGTACGGCGGGGAGCTGTTTTTT
CDR3aa: CASTPGAGYGGELFF

abundance: once
j_gene: TRBJ1-2
d_gene: TRBD1
v_gene: TRBV5-1
CDR3nt: TGCGCCAGCAGCGTAATGACAGGGCAGGATGGCTACACCTTC
CDR3aa: CASSVMTGQDGYTF

abundance: .
j_gene: TRBJ1-3
d_gene: TRBD1
v_gene: TRBV2
CDR3nt: TGTGCCTCCAAAGTCGGACAGGGGGCAAACACCATATATTTT
CDR3aa: CASKVGQGANTIYF

abundance: .
j_gene: TRBJ2-2
d_gene: .
v_gene: TRBV27
CDR3nt: TGTGCCAGCAGCGCTCGGGGGAGGGGGGAGCTGTTTTTT
CDR3aa: CASSARGRGELFF

abundance: .
j_gene: TRBJ2-7
d_gene: TRBD2
v_gene: TRBV7-2
CDR3nt: TGTGCCAGCAGCCGCACTAGCGGACTCTCCTACGAGCAGTACTTC
CDR3aa: CASSRTSGLSYEQYF

abundance: .
j_gene: TRBJ2-2
d_gene: TRBD1
v_gene: TRBV6-5
CDR3nt: TGTGCCAGCAGCAGGGACAGGGAGACCGGGGAGCTGTTTTTT
CDR3aa: CASSRDRETGELFF

abundance: many
j_gene: TRBJ1-2
d_gene: .
v_gene: TRBV7-8
CDR3nt: TGTGCCAGCAGCCGGAGGTTAGGGGACTATGGCTACACCTTC
CDR3aa: CASSRRLGDYGYTF

abundance: .
j_gene: TRBJ2-7
d_gene: .
v_gene: TRBV7-8
CDR3nt: TGTGCCAGCAGCTTAGCTGGCAGAACCTACGAGCAGTACTTC
CDR3aa: CASSLAGRTYEQYF

abundance: .
j_gene: TRBJ2-4
d_gene: .
v_gene: TRBV30
CDR3nt: TGTGCCTGGGTGAGGGATTCGACCAAAAACATTCAGTACTTC
CDR3aa: CAWVRDSTKNIQYF

abundance: .
j_gene: TRBJ2-7
d_gene: TRBD2
v_gene: TRBV5-1
CDR3nt: TGCGCCAGCAGCTTGGAACTCGCTAGCGGGAGGGTTGGGTCCTACGAGCAGTACTTC
CDR3aa: CASSLELASGRVGSYEQYF

abundance: .
j_gene: TRBJ1-5
d_gene: .
v_gene: TRBV5-4
CDR3nt: TGTGCCAGCAGCTTCGGAGGGACCCTTTCTAGCAATCAGCCCCAGCATTTT
CDR3aa: CASSFGGTLSSNQPQHF

abundance: .
j_gene: TRBJ2-2
d_gene: .
v_gene: TRBV7-3
CDR3nt: TGTGCCAGCACCCTGACAGGGAACACCGGGGAGCTGTTTTTT
CDR3aa: CASTLTGNTGELFF

abundance: .
j_gene: TRBJ2-2
d_gene: .
v_gene: TRBV9
CDR3nt: TGTGCCAGCAGCGTTGTGGGGTCCGGGGAGCTGTTTTTT
CDR3aa: CASSVVGSGELFF

abundance: .
j_gene: TRBJ1-2
d_gene: .
v_gene: TRBV9
CDR3nt: TGTGCCAGCAGCCCGGGACAAACCTATGGCTACACCTTC
CDR3aa: CASSPGQTYGYTF

abundance: once
j_gene: TRBJ1-3
d_gene: .
v_gene: TRBV18
CDR3nt: TGTGCCAGCTCATGGGACACCTCGTCTGGAAACACCATATATTTT
CDR3aa: CASSWDTSSGNTIYF

abundance: .
j_gene: TRBJ1-1
d_gene: TRBD1
v_gene: TRBV19
CDR3nt: TGTGCCAGCGCCCGGACAGGGTGGGACACTGAAGCTTTCTTT
CDR3aa: CASARTGWDTEAFF

abundance: .
j_gene: TRBJ1-5
d_gene: TRBD1
v_gene: TRBV5-8
CDR3nt: TGTGCCAGCAGCTGGACAGGGGCCCTGAATCAGCCCCAGCATTTT
CDR3aa: CASSWTGALNQPQHF

abundance: .
j_gene: TRBJ1-1
d_gene: TRBD1
v_gene: TRBV5-1
CDR3nt: TGCGCCAGCAGCTTGCAAGGGGGCGAGACTGAAGCTTTCTTT
CDR3aa: CASSLQGGETEAFF

abundance: once
j_gene: TRBJ2-1
d_gene: TRBD1
v_gene: TRBV28
CDR3nt: TGTGCCAGTAGTGTGGCACAGGGGTTATACAATGAGCAGTTCTTC
CDR3aa: CASSVAQGLYNEQFF

abundance: .
j_gene: TRBJ2-1
d_gene: .
v_gene: TRBV13
CDR3nt: TGTGCCAGCAGCACGGGACGGAGCTCCTACAATGAGCAGTTCTTC
CDR3aa: CASSTGRSSYNEQFF

abundance: .
j_gene: TRBJ2-1
d_gene: .
v_gene: TRBV7-2
CDR3nt: TGTGCCAGCAGCTTAGCTGGAGGGTTAGGCTACAATGAGCAGTTCTTC
CDR3aa: CASSLAGGLGYNEQFF

abundance: .
j_gene: TRBJ2-1
d_gene: .
v_gene: TRBV9
CDR3nt: TGTGCCAGCAGCGTACGTGAGAGCTCCTACAATGAGCAGTTCTTC
CDR3aa: CASSVRESSYNEQFF

abundance: .
j_gene: TRBJ1-2
d_gene: TRBD1
v_gene: TRBV9
CDR3nt: TGTGCCAGCAGCGTGTCCCCGGGACAGCAATATGGCTACACCTTC
CDR3aa: CASSVSPGQQYGYTF

abundance: .
j_gene: TRBJ2-5
d_gene: .
v_gene: TRBV7-6
CDR3nt: TGTGCCAGCAGCCTTACGTTTCGAGGGGGGAGCCAAGAGACCCAGTACTTC
CDR3aa: CASSLTFRGGSQETQYF

abundance: once
j_gene: TRBJ2-3
d_gene: .
v_gene: TRBV18
CDR3nt: TGTGCCAGCTCACCTTTGAGCCCCACAGATACGCAGTATTTT
CDR3aa: CASSPLSPTDTQYF

abundance: .
j_gene: TRBJ2-3
d_gene: TRBD2
v_gene: TRBV6-6
CDR3nt: TGTGCCAGCAGTTCCTTGACTAGCGGGAGGGCAGATACGCAGTATTTT
CDR3aa: CASSSLTSGRADTQYF

abundance: .
j_gene: TRBJ2-3
d_gene: .
v_gene: TRBV28
CDR3nt: TGTGCCAGCAGTTTGGGGGGGCGCATAGATACGCAGTATTTT
CDR3aa: CASSLGGRIDTQYF

abundance: .
j_gene: TRBJ2-7
d_gene: .
v_gene: TRBV18
CDR3nt: TGTGCCAGCTCACCATCCGGAAACTACGAGCAGTACTTC
CDR3aa: CASSPSGNYEQYF

abundance: few
j_gene: TRBJ1-1
d_gene: .
v_gene: TRBV20-1
CDR3nt: TGCAGGGCACAGGGGAACACTGAAGCTTTCTTT
CDR3aa: CRAQGNTEAFF

abundance: .
j_gene: TRBJ2-4
d_gene: .
v_gene: TRBV11-2
CDR3nt: TGTGCCAGCAGCTTAGATTTGGGCCTTAACATTCAGTACTTC
CDR3aa: CASSLDLGLNIQYF

abundance: .
j_gene: TRBJ2-7
d_gene: .
v_gene: TRBV5-1
CDR3nt: TGCGCCAGCAGCTTACAGGGGGGGAAATCCTACGAGCAGTACTTC
CDR3aa: CASSLQGGKSYEQYF

abundance: .
j_gene: TRBJ2-7
d_gene: TRBD1
v_gene: TRBV28
CDR3nt: TGTGCCAGCCGAAACAGGGGGCCTGCCTACGAGCAGTACTTC
CDR3aa: CASRNRGPAYEQYF

abundance: .
j_gene: TRBJ1-1
d_gene: TRBD1
v_gene: TRBV5-1
CDR3nt: TGCGCCAGCAGCCCGGGACAGGTCGAGGCTGAAGCTTTCTTT
CDR3aa: CASSPGQVEAEAFF

abundance: .
j_gene: TRBJ1-2
d_gene: .
v_gene: TRBV5-1
CDR3nt: TGCGCCAGCAGCTTGGCGAGGGTCCTCGGTGGTGGAAACTATGGCTACACCTTC
CDR3aa: CASSLARVLGGGNYGYTF

abundance: few
j_gene: TRBJ2-7
d_gene: .
v_gene: TRBV28
CDR3nt: TGTGCCAGCAGGGACTTCGTTGGGGCCTACGAGCAGTACTTC
CDR3aa: CASRDFVGAYEQYF

abundance: .
j_gene: TRBJ1-3
d_gene: .
v_gene: TRBV28
CDR3nt: TGTGCCAGCAGTTCGACGGAGCGAGGAAACACCATATATTTT
CDR3aa: CASSSTERGNTIYF

abundance: .
j_gene: TRBJ1-2
d_gene: .
v_gene: TRBV6-5
CDR3nt: TGTGCCAGCAGCAACCCGGGGCAGACTTACTATGGCTACACCTTC
CDR3aa: CASSNPGQTYYGYTF

abundance: .
j_gene: TRBJ2-1
d_gene: TRBD2
v_gene: TRBV29-1
CDR3nt: TGCAGCGTTGAAAGGCCTAGCGGGAGGCTGGATGAGCAGTTCTTC
CDR3aa: CSVERPSGRLDEQFF

abundance: .
j_gene: TRBJ2-5
d_gene: .
v_gene: TRBV28
CDR3nt: TGTGCCAGCAGTTATGGGGCTGATGAGACCCAGTACTTC
CDR3aa: CASSYGADETQYF

abundance: .
j_gene: TRBJ2-7
d_gene: TRBD2
v_gene: TRBV28
CDR3nt: TGTGCCAGCGGGATTAGCGGGAGGAGCTACGAGCAGTACTTC
CDR3aa: CASGISGRSYEQYF

abundance: .
j_gene: TRBJ2-2
d_gene: TRBD2
v_gene: TRBV5-6
CDR3nt: TGTGCCAGCAGCCTGGGGCCTAGCGGAACCGGGGAGCTGTTTTTT
CDR3aa: CASSLGPSGTGELFF

abundance: once
j_gene: TRBJ2-3
d_gene: TRBD1
v_gene: TRBV5-1
CDR3nt: TGCGCCAGCAGCCGTGGACAGGGTGAAGCAGATACGCAGTATTTT
CDR3aa: CASSRGQGEADTQYF

abundance: .
j_gene: TRBJ2-3
d_gene: TRBD1
v_gene: TRBV30
CDR3nt: TGTGCCTGGAGTTACGGGACAGGTCCCACAGATACGCAGTATTTT
CDR3aa: CAWSYGTGPTDTQYF

abundance: .
j_gene: TRBJ2-3
d_gene: .
v_gene: TRBV4-1
CDR3nt: TGCGCCAGCAGCCAAGCCCAGCTGTCAGTCTATGGCACAGATACGCAGTATTTT
CDR3aa: CASSQAQLSVYGTDTQYF

abundance: .
j_gene: TRBJ2-5
d_gene: TRBD2
v_gene: TRBV5-1
CDR3nt: TGCGCCAGCAGCAGAACCGGGACTAGCGGGAGGGCGGGGGAGACCCAGTACTTC
CDR3aa: CASSRTGTSGRAGETQYF

abundance: .
j_gene: TRBJ1-3
d_gene: .
v_gene: TRBV9
CDR3nt: TGTGCCAGCAGCGTTGACAGCAGCTCTGGAAACACCATATATTTT
CDR3aa: CASSVDSSSGNTIYF

abundance: .
j_gene: TRBJ2-3
d_gene: TRBD2
v_gene: TRBV9
CDR3nt: TGTGCCAGCAGCGTTACGGCCGGGACTAGCGTTCCTACGCAGTATTTT
CDR3aa: CASSVTAGTSVPTQYF